This is a list of T cell receptor beta chains from one sample in a study of T cells after yellow fever vaccination. TCRdb reprocessed the 5' RACE reads via MiXCR and lists one record per CDR3 protein. The sample consists of tens of thousands of distinct CDR3 sequences, roughly 8% of them appearing once. This sample comprised CD8+ T cells sorted from PBMCs, obtained on the day of the yellow fever booster vaccination. The receptor source for this set is a young man who received the YFV17D yellow fever vaccine. Both conserved end residues are part of each CDR3. Fields, in order: J gene, clone size, V gene, D gene, CDR3 protein. A D gene is named only where the DNA matches it firmly. Part of the rows lack a size; the others show once, few, many or a class for expanded clones.

j_gene: TRBJ1-2; abundance: many; v_gene: TRBV25-1; d_gene: -; CDR3aa: CASLRGSNYGYTF
j_gene: TRBJ2-3; abundance: few; v_gene: TRBV7-6; d_gene: TRBD2; CDR3aa: CASSPLAGSTDTQYF
j_gene: TRBJ1-2; abundance: many; v_gene: TRBV10-2; d_gene: TRBD1; CDR3aa: CASSGTGGADYGYTF
j_gene: TRBJ2-7; abundance: many; v_gene: TRBV29-1; d_gene: -; CDR3aa: CSVEGGGKDYEQYF
j_gene: TRBJ2-1; abundance: many; v_gene: TRBV6-5; d_gene: -; CDR3aa: CASSYSGQGLDEQFF
j_gene: TRBJ2-7; abundance: few; v_gene: TRBV7-2; d_gene: -; CDR3aa: CASSLGFRVGEQYF
j_gene: TRBJ2-1; abundance: few; v_gene: TRBV27; d_gene: TRBD1; CDR3aa: CASSHAQGAHNEQFF
j_gene: TRBJ2-7; abundance: few; v_gene: TRBV12-3/TRBV12-4; d_gene: TRBD2; CDR3aa: CASSLIAGDSYEQYF
j_gene: TRBJ2-2; abundance: -; v_gene: TRBV12-3/TRBV12-4; d_gene: -; CDR3aa: CASITYTGELFF
j_gene: TRBJ2-7; abundance: many; v_gene: TRBV27; d_gene: TRBD2; CDR3aa: CASSSSGNAYEQYF